Following are 26 T cell receptor beta chains from one sample sequenced in a study of blood T cell repertoires in COVID-19. The repertoire was sequenced with immunoSEQ multiplex PCR; TCRdb's copy has only in-frame clones and lacks some. The table records 250,000 to 300,000 clones, around 88% of them present only once. The source material was peripheral blood. The receptors were sampled from a man under 40 with active or convalescent COVID-19.

The chain uses TRBV19 and TRBJ1-1; D remains ambiguous. The CDR3 runs to 14 residues. Germline V gene lookup returns CDR1 LNHDA and CDR2 SQIVND (reference sequence). The V end lost 6 bases, the J end lost 0 bases, and 11 bases lay between the germline ends. CDR3 in amino acids: CASRQGLMNTEAFF. In DNA form, the CDR3 reads TGTGCCAGTAGGCAAGGACTCATGAACACTGAAGCTTTCTTT.

The rearrangement links TRBV5-1 to TRBJ2-3; D is possibly TRBD1 (5 bases). This CDR3 is 15 amino acids long. Germline V gene sequence: CDR1 SGHRS, CDR2 YFSETQ. With 0 bases removed from V and 2 bases from J, the gap between germline ends came to 10 bases. CDR3 sequence: CASSLDDSNTDTQYF. The CDR3 nucleotides read TGCGCCAGCAGCTTGGACGACAGCAACACAGATACGCAGTATTTT.

This clone showed up just once. The V call is TRBV4-3, the J call TRBJ2-3, with 9 bases that match TRBD2. CDR1 is LGHNA, CDR2 YSLEER, per germline. V shed 1 base and J 2 bases; nucleotides not matched to a gene: 7. The CDR3 has 17 residues. The CDR3 nucleotides are TGCGCCAGCAGCCAAGTCCCTAGCGGGGTTACCACAGATACGCAGTATTTT. Translating it yields CASSQVPSGVTTDTQYF.

V gene TRBV27 combines with J gene TRBJ1-6; D gene ambiguous. Trimming took off 0 bases at V and 6 bases at J, with 6 bases between the two ends. There are 14 residues in the CDR3. Germline CDR1 is MNHEY and CDR2 is SMNVEV (reference sequence). CDR3 DNA: TGTGCCAGCAGTTTATCGGCTGCTAATTCACCCCTCCACTTT. Amino acids: CASSLSAANSPLHF.

The gene calls are TRBV9 and TRBJ1-1; the D gene is possibly TRBD1 (6 bases). In germline, CDR1 is SGDLS, CDR2 YYNGEE. Trimming stripped 3 bases from V and 8 bases from J, with 11 bases between. This CDR3 region has 12 residues. CDR3 loop: CASSGGQQEAFF. For the CDR3, the DNA is TGTGCCAGCAGCGGGGGACAACAAGAAGCTTTCTTT.

This CDR3 is CSVERTGNGYTF. The CDR3 DNA reads as TGCAGCGTTGAACGGACAGGGAATGGCTACACCTTC. The genes are TRBV29-1 and TRBJ1-2; 8 bases align to TRBD1. Germline lookup yields CDR1 SQVTM and CDR2 ANQGSEA. The CDR3 extends over 12 amino acids. V lost 2 bases to trimming and J lost 6 bases; unmatched junction nucleotides: 2. Complete variable domain (other parts from reference TRBV29-1 and TRBJ1-2): SAVISQKPSRDICQRGTSLTIQCQVDSQVTMMFWYRQQPGQSLTLIATANQGSEATYESGFVIDKFPISRPNLTFSTLTVSNMSPEDSSIYLCSVERTGNGYTFGSGTRLTVV.

The J gene is TRBJ2-1, the V gene TRBV27, with 8 bases fitting TRBD2. The CDR3 runs 15 residues. Germline V lookup: CDR1 MNHEY, CDR2 SMNVEV (reference sequence). The V segment lost 1 base and the J segment 8 bases; nucleotides outside the gene matches: 7. CDR3 sequence (DNA): TGTGCCAGCAGTTTATGGGAGCGGGGGCCGGATGAGCAGTTCTTC. Translated, it gives CASSLWERGPDEQFF.

V usage is TRBV4-1 and J usage is TRBJ2-7; D is ambiguous. The length of the CDR3 is 15 residues. Germline V gives CDR1 MGHRA, CDR2 YSYEKL. The V end was cut by 4 bases, the J end by 5 bases, with 18 bases between. CDR3 sequence (DNA): TGCGCCAGCAGCCGATCCTACCCTGTGATGGACGAGCAGTACTTC. Translating it yields CASSRSYPVMDEQYF.

This chain links TRBV14 with TRBJ1-1; TRBD1 matches at 7 bases. V lost 3 bases, J lost 1 base, and 17 bases stayed unmatched. The CDR3 loop spans 19 amino acids. Per the germline V gene, CDR1 is SGHDN and CDR2 is FVKESK. CDR3 sequence (DNA): TGTGCCAGCAGCCACCTCCACAGGGGCGCAGGCTGGGCGAACACTGAAGCTTTCTTT. Protein sequence: CASSHLHRGAGWANTEAFF.

This sequence joins TRBV6-5 and TRBJ1-2, with D possibly matching TRBD1 (6 bases). This CDR3 is 14 amino acids long. Germline CDR1 and CDR2: MNHEY and SVGAGI. Trimming stripped 2 bases from V and 3 bases from J, with 10 bases between. This CDR3 reads CASSYDQGYYGYTF. CDR3 bases: TGTGCCAGCAGTTACGACCAGGGGTACTATGGCTACACCTTC.

This clone was counted between two and nine times. The chain joins TRBV19 to TRBJ2-7; 8 bases agree with TRBD1. Germline assignment: CDR1 LNHDA and CDR2 SQIVND (reference sequence). The CDR3 totals 15 residues. J was trimmed by 2 bases and V by 6 bases; bases with no gene match: 9. This chain's CDR3 is CASRKTGTGTYEQYF. Here the CDR3 DNA reads TGTGCCAGTAGAAAAACCGGGACAGGTACCTACGAGCAGTACTTC.

The genes are TRBV19 and TRBJ1-2; 7 bases map to TRBD1. Germline assignment: CDR1 LNHDA and CDR2 SQIVND (reference sequence). CDR3 length: 14 residues. The J segment lost 0 bases and the V segment lost 5 bases, leaving 3 bases of the junction unmatched. Written as DNA, the CDR3 is TGTGCCAGTAGTGAACAGGGGACTAACTATGGCTACACCTTC. It yields the protein CASSEQGTNYGYTF.

The chain employs TRBV9 and TRBJ1-1; D not resolved. This CDR3 region has 15 residues. Deletions cut 4 bases from V and 1 base from J, with 14 bases between. Germline CDR1 SGDLS, CDR2 YYNGEE. Here the CDR3 DNA reads TGTGCCAGCAGCCCGGGAGGGAGATCGAACACTGAAGCTTTCTTT. This translates into CASSPGGRSNTEAFF.

This chain joins TRBV5-1 and TRBJ1-6; 7 bases match TRBD1. The CDR3 is made up of 15 amino acids. V was clipped by 3 bases and J by 10 bases; unmatched bases: 10. The germline V gene has CDR1 SGHRS and CDR2 YFSETQ. In DNA, the CDR3 is TGCGCCAGCAGCTCCCGACAGGGAGGTGCCTCACCCCTCCACTTT. Translation gives CASSSRQGGASPLHF.

The chain uses TRBV30 and TRBJ2-2; 8 bases fit TRBD2. The CDR3 length is 13 residues. Germline CDR1 and CDR2: GTSNPN and SVGIG (reference sequence). Trimming cost V 0 bases and J 6 bases; bases outside gene matches: 0. CDR3 coding DNA: TGTGCCTGGAGTGTCGGGGGGGCCGGGGAGCTGTTTTTT. Residues: CAWSVGGAGELFF.

This chain joins TRBV27 and TRBJ1-1; 9 bases match TRBD1. Germline CDR1 is MNHEY and CDR2 is SMNVEV (reference sequence). This CDR3 is 14 amino acids long. V dropped 6 bases and J dropped 0; count of bases not matched to a gene: 2. The DNA for the CDR3 is TGTGCCAGCAGGACAGGGGGGATGAACACTGAAGCTTTCTTT. Its translation: CASRTGGMNTEAFF.

The CDR3 region is CASSPELGLAGMVTGELFF. The CDR3 coding sequence is TGTGCCAGTAGTCCAGAGCTTGGACTAGCGGGGATGGTCACCGGGGAGCTGTTTTTT. The chain is built from TRBV19 and TRBJ2-2; 12 bases line up with TRBD2. Germline V gene sequence: CDR1 LNHDA, CDR2 SQIVND (reference sequence). The CDR3 extends over 19 amino acids. The J segment lost 4 bases and the V segment lost 5 bases, leaving 14 bases of the junction unmatched.

For the CDR3, the DNA is TGTGCCATCAGGGAAGACACCTACACCGGGGAGCTGTTTTTT. It translates to CAIREDTYTGELFF. The chain has TRBV10-3 and TRBJ2-2, with no clear D. Germline CDR1 and CDR2: ENHRY and SYGVKD. The CDR3 extends over 14 amino acids. V dropped 6 bases and J dropped 3 bases, with 11 bases sitting between them.

The CDR3 bases are TGTGCCAGCAGCCCACTAGCGGGGGAGCAAGAGACCCAGTACTTC. It is translated as CASSPLAGEQETQYF. The chain employs TRBV7-7 and TRBJ2-5; 11 nucleotides line up with TRBD2. In germline, CDR1 is SSHAT, CDR2 FNYEAQ (reference sequence). V was pared by 5 bases and J by 2 bases, with 4 bases of the junction left unmatched. The CDR3 runs 15 residues.

This sequence joins TRBV2 and TRBJ1-5, with a tentative D call TRBD1 (5 bases). This CDR3 has 15 amino acids. The V end was cut by 4 bases, the J end by 5 bases, with 15 bases between. Germline V CDR1 and CDR2: SNHLY, FYNNEI. The CDR3 DNA reads TGTGCCAGCAGTGCAGAGACAGATATATATCAGCCCCAGCATTTT. Translating it yields CASSAETDIYQPQHF. The full variable domain, with the rest looked up from reference TRBV2 and TRBJ1-5, is EPEVTQTPSHQVTQMGQEVILRCVPISNHLYFYWYRQILGQKVEFLVSFYNNEISEKSEIFDDQFSVERPDGSNFTLKIRSTKLEDSAMYFCASSAETDIYQPQHFGDGTRLSIL.

V gene TRBV4-2 combines with J gene TRBJ1-2; D is ambiguous. V was clipped by 4 bases and J by 2 bases, with 11 bases between them. CDR3 length: 14 residues. Germline CDR1 reads LGHNA; CDR2 reads YNFKEQ. The CDR3 region is CASSPDGNNYGYTF. In nucleotides, the CDR3 is TGTGCCAGCAGCCCCGACGGGAACAACTATGGCTACACCTTC.

The DNA of the CDR3 is TGTGCCAGCAGTGTTCCCACTGGGTCGGGAGGTGAAAAACTGTTTTTT. Protein sequence: CASSVPTGSGGEKLFF. The chain combines TRBV6-1 with TRBJ1-4; D is ambiguous. The ends were cut back, 4 bases at V and 7 bases at J, with 19 bases in the middle. CDR3 length: 16 residues. From germline, CDR1 is MNHNS and CDR2 SASEGT.

The CDR3, as DNA: TGTGCCTGGAGGACAGGGAATGAGCAGTTCTTC. Protein sequence: CAWRTGNEQFF. This chain connects TRBV30 to TRBJ2-1; TRBD1 matches 7 bases. Germline assignment: CDR1 GTSNPN and CDR2 SVGIG (reference sequence). This CDR3 is 11 amino acids long. Losses at the gene ends were 3 bases for V and 7 bases for J; bases not matched to a gene: 0.

V is TRBV18 and J is TRBJ2-1; 13 nucleotides match TRBD2. The CDR3 sequence is 14 residues long. Losses at the gene ends were 5 bases for V and 8 bases for J; bases not matched to a gene: 3. The germline gives CDR1 KGHSH, CDR2 LQKENI. The CDR3 sequence is CASSTTSGGYEQFF. CDR3 DNA sequence: TGTGCCAGCTCAACGACTAGCGGGGGGTATGAGCAGTTCTTC.

The chain has TRBV7-2 and TRBJ2-1; TRBD2 matches at 13 bases. CDR1 SGHTA and CDR2 FQGNSA come from the germline V gene. This CDR3 has 16 amino acids. V was clipped by 5 bases and J by 5 bases; unmatched bases: 6. The CDR3 DNA is TGTGCCAGCAGCCCCCGGACTAGCGGGGGTAACAATGAGCAGTTCTTC. Translation gives CASSPRTSGGNNEQFF.

This chain links TRBV29-1 with TRBJ1-1, with D perhaps TRBD1 (6 bases). The CDR3 spans 13 residues. V was trimmed by 7 bases and J by 2 bases, leaving 14 bases between them. CDR1 and CDR2 from the germline V gene are SQVTM and ANQGSEA. The DNA of the CDR3 is TGCAGCGCTAGGGGGAAAGGTAACACTGAAGCTTTCTTT. Its translation is CSARGKGNTEAFF.